The clone carrying this TCR beta chain was recorded many times. Its cognate antigen is unknown. In the sort, naive CD8 T cells were defined as CD8+CD4-CCR7+CD45RA+. Library preparation followed earlier protocols using designated TCR primers. TCRdb itself ran the PCR reads through MiXCR, one entry per CDR3 protein. Counted here are about 640,000 distinct CDR3 sequences, about 20% occurring once; the ten biggest clones make up 0.85% to 0.9%. These data belong to a study of molecular identifiers for immune sequencing clone quantification. With V trimmed by 0 bases and J by 1 base, 7 bases remained unmatched. The germline V gene has CDR1 MGHRA and CDR2 YSYEKL. The CDR3 consists of 17 residues. Study results and caveats: Spike-in Jurkat TCR RNA from a single cell reportedly registered among 900,000 to 1,000,000 naive cells. Barcode collisions between identical TCR molecules could shrink estimates of highly expanded clone sizes.

The specimen sequenced was naive CD8+ T cells from blood, with Jurkat cell RNA spiked in. The subset: FACS-sorted CD8+CD4-CCR7+CD45RA+ naive T cells. V and J are TRBV4-1 and TRBJ2-5; 8 bases line up with TRBD1. This TCR derives from a human donor in good health. Some libraries in this study had Jurkat cell RNA spiked in. CDR3 region: CASSQEPWTGIQETQYF. Here the CDR3 DNA reads TGCGCCAGCAGCCAAGAACCCTGGACAGGGATCCAAGAGACCCAGTACTTC.